This TCR beta chain is from a study of T cells in Graves' hyperthyroidism and ophthalmopathy. Amplified TCR beta CDR3 regions derived from RNA transcripts. A first-round RT-PCR of the TCR CDR3 used the HTBI primer set. A single record per CDR3 protein comes from TCRdb applying MiXCR to the multiplex PCR reads. The sample has under 400,000 distinct CDR3 sequences, less than 15% seen once. CDR1 DFQATT and CDR2 SNEGSKA come from the germline V gene (reference sequence). This CDR3 is 16 amino acids long. V was clipped by 6 bases and J by 5 bases; unmatched bases: 14. This clonotype was observed many times. Uncontrolled infection, other autoimmune disease, pregnancy or lactation disqualified patients from enrolment.

The source material was blood. The chain couples TRBV20-1 to TRBJ2-4; 9 bases line up with TRBD1. The sequence came from a woman in her late teens or twenties with Graves' hyperthyroidism. This CDR3 is CSAPLDRGKVQNIQYF. The CDR3 region has the DNA TGCAGTGCCCCCCTAGACAGGGGGAAGGTCCAAAACATTCAGTACTTC.